The 25 T cell receptor beta chains below come from one sample, sequenced in a study of brain T cells in children with intractable seizures. Specified time point: blood from clinic visit 5 months post-surgery; TSC patient then seizure free. This table comes from immunoSEQ multiplex PCR, and its TCRdb copy is limited to in-frame clones, with some not included. Of about 340,000 clones in the sample, approximately 93% are singletons; the top ten hold 5% to 7%. The sample in question was peripheral blood, obtained 4 to 6 months after surgery. The receptors here all came from a boy under two years old with tuberous sclerosis and intractable seizures.

The V and J genes are TRBV19 and TRBJ2-7; TRBD1 agrees at 10 bases. Germline values: CDR1 LNHDA, CDR2 SQIVND (reference sequence). The CDR3 totals 15 residues. The ends lost 5 bases at V and 0 bases at J; junction bases unmatched: 4. CDR3 sequence: CASSVGQGDSYEQYF. DNA of the CDR3: TGTGCCAGTAGTGTCGGACAGGGGGACTCCTACGAGCAGTACTTC.

The chain joins TRBV7-2 to TRBJ2-3, with D perhaps given as TRBD1 or TRBD2 (5 bases each). CDR1 and CDR2 from the germline V gene are SGHTA and FQGNSA. V was cut by 4 bases and J by 1 base, with 15 bases left in between. CDR3 length: 16 amino acids. The CDR3 protein is CASSSQSGGGTDTQYF. CDR3 nucleotides: TGTGCCAGCAGCTCCCAATCTGGGGGAGGCACAGATACGCAGTATTTT.

J is TRBJ2-3 and V is TRBV30, with TRBD2 as a possible D gene (7 bases). The CDR3 has 14 residues. CDR1 is GTSNPN and CDR2 is SVGIG in the germline V gene (reference sequence). V was trimmed by 1 base and J by 4 bases, leaving 12 bases between them. The CDR3 is CAWSGVGGPDTQYF. In DNA, the CDR3 is TGTGCCTGGAGTGGCGTCGGGGGGCCAGATACGCAGTATTTT.

The gene calls are TRBV3-1 (or the pseudogene TRBV3-2) and TRBJ2-7; D gene unclear. From germline, CDR1 is LGHDT and CDR2 YNNKEL (reference sequence). The V end lost 5 bases, the J end lost 1 base, and 3 bases lay between the germline ends. The CDR3 runs to 11 residues. The CDR3 nucleotides are TGTGCCAGCAGCGCATCCTACGAGCAGTACTTC. The encoded protein is CASSASYEQYF.

J is TRBJ1-4 and V is TRBV3-1 (or the pseudogene TRBV3-2), with 9 bases that match TRBD1. CDR3 length: 19 residues. Germline CDR1 is LGHDT and CDR2 is YNNKEL (reference sequence). Unmatched junction bases numbered 8, after V lost 0 bases and J lost 0 bases. The CDR3 region has the DNA TGTGCCAGCAGCCAAGATCCTCCGGGACAGGGAGCAACTAATGAAAAACTGTTTTTT. Its protein is CASSQDPPGQGATNEKLFF.

The chain has TRBV27 and TRBJ2-2; D may be TRBD1 (5 bases). CDR3 size: 11 residues. The V gene lost 5 bases and the J gene lost 7 bases, with 5 bases spanning the gap. CDR1 is MNHEY, CDR2 SMNVEV, per germline (reference sequence). The CDR3 DNA reads TGTGCCAGCAGTCAGGGCGGGGAGCTGTTTTTT. Protein: CASSQGGELFF.

This rearrangement joins TRBV6-4 to TRBJ1-1; maybe TRBD1 (5 bases). This CDR3 is built from 15 residues. Deletions cut 3 bases from V and 5 bases from J, with 16 bases between. Germline loops: CDR1 MRHNA, CDR2 SNTAGT. CDR3 DNA sequence: TGTGCCAGCAGTGATCTAGTGGGGTGGGGGACTGAAGCTTTCTTT. This sequence encodes CASSDLVGWGTEAFF.

The chain links TRBV7-2 to TRBJ2-7, with D possibly matching TRBD1 (5 bases). The CDR3 consists of 14 residues. CDR1 and CDR2 (germline): SGHTA, FQGNSA. V lost 8 bases and J lost 2, with 16 bases in between. In DNA form, the CDR3 reads TGTGCCAGCTCCGGAACAGGCAAAACCTACGAGCAGTACTTC. Amino acids: CASSGTGKTYEQYF.

This chain joins TRBV7-9 and TRBJ1-1; D unclear. Trimming removed 2 bases from V and 5 bases from J, with 3 bases in between. The germline V gene has CDR1 SEHNR and CDR2 FQNEAQ (reference sequence). This CDR3 spans 11 amino acids. The CDR3 nucleotides are TGTGCCAGCAGCTTAATGACTGAAGCTTTCTTT. This translates into CASSLMTEAFF.

This clone is a singleton in its sample. This chain links TRBV3-1 (or the pseudogene TRBV3-2) with TRBJ2-1; 8 bases agree with TRBD2. The CDR3 spans 15 residues. The ends lost 1 base at V and 8 bases at J; junction bases unmatched: 7. Germline CDR1 is LGHDT and CDR2 is YNNKEL (reference sequence). The CDR3 DNA reads TGTGCCAGCAGCCAAGTTCCCGGGGGGGCCCATGAGCAGTTCTTC. This gives the protein CASSQVPGGAHEQFF.

The gene calls are TRBV5-1 and TRBJ2-4; TRBD1 matches at 8 bases. There are 21 residues in the CDR3. V was pared by 4 bases and J by 1 base, with 22 bases of the junction left unmatched. The germline CDR1 and CDR2 sequences are SGHRS and YFSETQ. The CDR3 spells CASSAQPAETTGALAKNIQYF. The CDR3 bases are TGCGCCAGCAGCGCCCAACCCGCCGAGACGACAGGGGCCTTGGCCAAAAACATTCAGTACTTC.

This chain connects TRBV14 to TRBJ2-5; D call uncertain. Germline CDR1 and CDR2: SGHDN and FVKESK. Trimming cost V 0 bases and J 2 bases, with 7 bases left between them. The CDR3 is made up of 14 amino acids. CDR3 nucleotides: TGTGCCAGCAGCCAAGACAGTTATCAAGAGACCCAGTACTTC. Translated, it gives CASSQDSYQETQYF.

This clone was detected only a few times. The chain links TRBV2 to TRBJ1-2; no definite D call. CDR1 is SNHLY and CDR2 is FYNNEI in the germline V gene. The CDR3 runs 14 residues. V shed 4 bases and J shed 4 bases, with 13 bases lying between them. The CDR3 DNA reads as TGTGCCAGCAGTGGAGACTGGGGAACCTATGGCTACACCTTC. It specifies CASSGDWGTYGYTF. Full variable domain (remainder filled in from reference TRBV2 and TRBJ1-2): EPEVTQTPSHQVTQMGQEVILRCVPISNHLYFYWYRQILGQKVEFLVSFYNNEISEKSEIFDDQFSVERPDGSNFTLKIRSTKLEDSAMYFCASSGDWGTYGYTFGSGTRLTVV.

The chain links TRBV11-3 to TRBJ2-5; 8 bases are shared with TRBD2. Germline CDR1 SGHNT, CDR2 YENEEA. J lost 2 bases, V lost 5 bases, and 7 bases had no gene match. There are 15 residues in the CDR3. The CDR3 DNA sequence: TGTGCCAGCAGCGTCGGGACTAGGGTTCAAGAGACCCAGTACTTC. Translation: CASSVGTRVQETQYF.

The genes are TRBV21-1 and TRBJ2-2. TRBV21-1 is designated a pseudogene. The CDR3 length is 17 residues. The chain's CDR3 is CASSKVWRGAPTGELFF. The DNA of the CDR3 is TGTGCCAGCAGCAAAGTCTGGAGGGGGGCGCCCACCGGGGAGCTGTTTTTT.

This chain uses TRBV6-6 with TRBJ2-1; tentatively, D is TRBD2 (6 bases). Germline CDR1 MNHNY, CDR2 SVGAGI (reference sequence). The V end lost 6 bases, the J end lost 2 bases, and 8 bases lay between the germline ends. This CDR3 region has 13 residues. The CDR3 DNA is TGTGCCAGCAGAGGAGGGCCCTACAATGAGCAGTTCTTC. It specifies CASRGGPYNEQFF.

The chain couples TRBV11-3 to TRBJ2-1; 10 nucleotides line up with TRBD2. Germline V gene data show CDR1 as SGHNT and CDR2 as YENEEA. There are 15 residues in the CDR3. Trimming at V came to 3 bases and at J to 3 bases, leaving 2 bases not matched to a gene. The CDR3 is CASSLGTSDYNEQFF. DNA for the CDR3: TGTGCCAGCAGCTTGGGGACTAGCGACTACAATGAGCAGTTCTTC.

The V and J genes are TRBV30 and TRBJ1-4, with a possible D match to TRBD1 (6 bases). CDR3 length equals 14 residues. Germline loops: CDR1 GTSNPN, CDR2 SVGIG (reference sequence). The V and J ends lost 4 bases and 5 bases respectively, with 14 bases between them. The CDR3 protein is CAWNMDSWNEKLFF. CDR3 nucleotides: TGTGCCTGGAATATGGACAGCTGGAATGAAAAACTGTTTTTT.

The rearrangement uses TRBV28 and TRBJ1-2; D not certain. Germline-derived CDR1 and CDR2 are MDHEN and SYDVKM. V was cut by 6 bases and J by 4 bases, with 6 bases left in between. The CDR3 length is 11 residues. The CDR3 coding sequence is TGTGCCAGCAGCGACGGCTATGGCTACACCTTC. Translating gives CASSDGYGYTF.

The chain combines TRBV5-1 with TRBJ2-2; no definite D call. The CDR3 runs 14 residues. V lost 2 bases to trimming and J lost 1 base, with 6 bases between them. Germline V gives CDR1 SGHRS, CDR2 YFSETQ. This CDR3 is CASSLGRNTGELFF. CDR3 coding DNA: TGCGCCAGCAGCTTAGGCAGGAACACCGGGGAGCTGTTTTTT.

V usage is TRBV7-9 and J usage is TRBJ2-5, with 8 bases matching TRBD2. Per germline, CDR1 SEHNR and CDR2 FQNEAQ (reference sequence). Trimming removed 6 bases from V and 3 bases from J; junction bases left unmatched: 9. This CDR3 comprises 15 residues. CDR3 sequence (DNA): TGTGCCAGCAGAAAAAGCGGGAGAGATAAAGAGACCCAGTACTTC. Residues: CASRKSGRDKETQYF. Full variable domain (rest looked up from reference TRBV7-9 and TRBJ2-5): DTGVSQNPRHKITKRGQNVTFRCDPISEHNRLYWYRQTLGQGPEFLTYFQNEAQLEKSRLLSDRFSAERPKGSFSTLEIQRTEQGDSAMYLCASRKSGRDKETQYFGPGTRLLVL.

The chain joins TRBV7-3 to TRBJ2-3; no clear D gene. The CDR3 runs to 13 residues. The germline CDR1 and CDR2 sequences are SGHTA and FQGTGA. Trimming shortened V by 5 bases and J by 4 bases, and 10 bases separated the two germline ends. The CDR3, as DNA: TGTGCCAGCAGCCTAGTTTTTTCAGATACGCAGTATTTT. Translated: CASSLVFSDTQYF.

V and J are TRBV6-5 and TRBJ1-5, with a weak D call TRBD1 (6 bases). The V gene's germline CDR1 is MNHEY and CDR2 SVGAGI. The CDR3 has 14 amino acids. The V end was cut by 7 bases, the J end by 7 bases, with 17 bases between. DNA of the CDR3: TGTGCCAGCACCGAGGGGGGAATGAAGCAGCCCCAGCATTTT. Translation gives CASTEGGMKQPQHF.

The chain combines TRBV16 with TRBJ1-5; the D gene is possibly TRBD1 (5 bases). CDR1 and CDR2 from the germline V gene are KGHSY and FQNENV. Trimming removed 3 bases at V and 3 bases at J, with 9 bases between. The CDR3 sequence is 14 residues long. For the CDR3, the DNA is TGTGCCAGCAGCCAGCAGGGTACCAATCAGCCCCAGCATTTT. Its translation: CASSQQGTNQPQHF.

The chain is built from TRBV27 and TRBJ2-7, with 9 bases lining up with TRBD1. The CDR3 consists of 13 residues. The germline CDR1 and CDR2 sequences are MNHEY and SMNVEV (reference sequence). Trimming cost V 6 bases and J 4 bases; bases outside gene matches: 4. The CDR3 DNA reads as TGTGCCAGCAGGAGACAGGGGGGATACGAGCAGTACTTC. This gives the protein CASRRQGGYEQYF.